Listed below are T cell receptor beta chains from one sample, sequenced in a study of spatial heterogeneity in lung cancer. TCRdb itself ran the 5' RACE reads through MiXCR, one entry per CDR3 protein. The data contain tens of thousands of distinct CDR3 sequences, 15% to 25% of them singletons. Sequences were derived from PBMCs, sampled at surgery. The origin of the receptors is a male donor with early-stage non-small cell lung cancer. The CDR3 runs from the conserved cysteine through the conserved F or W. The order of the fields is J gene, clone size, V gene, D gene, CDR3 DNA, CDR3 protein. The D gene is left open where the match is weak. Size values are once, few and many counts, or a class for expanded clones, and some rows have none.

J gene: TRBJ2-1
clone size: .
V gene: TRBV11-3
D gene: TRBD2
CDR3 DNA: TGTGCCAGCAGCTCCGGACTAGCGTTTAATGAGCAGTTCTTC
CDR3 protein: CASSSGLAFNEQFF

J gene: TRBJ2-7
clone size: .
V gene: TRBV6-5
D gene: .
CDR3 DNA: TGTGCCAGCAGTTCCCCGGGCGCAACGAACTACGAGCAGTACTTC
CDR3 protein: CASSSPGATNYEQYF

J gene: TRBJ1-2
clone size: few
V gene: TRBV28
D gene: .
CDR3 DNA: TGTGCCAGCTTACAGGGAAGGGACTATGGCTACACCTTC
CDR3 protein: CASLQGRDYGYTF

J gene: TRBJ2-7
clone size: .
V gene: TRBV5-1
D gene: .
CDR3 DNA: TGCGCCAGCAGCTTGGCCGACGAGCGGGAGCAGTACTTC
CDR3 protein: CASSLADEREQYF

J gene: TRBJ2-2
clone size: .
V gene: TRBV2
D gene: TRBD2
CDR3 DNA: TGTGCCAGCAGGGGCGCTAGCGGGACGGACACCGGGGAGCTGTTTTTT
CDR3 protein: CASRGASGTDTGELFF

J gene: TRBJ2-5
clone size: few
V gene: TRBV15
D gene: TRBD2
CDR3 DNA: TGTGCCACCAGTCCGGGGGGGACAGAGACCCAGTACTTC
CDR3 protein: CATSPGGTETQYF

J gene: TRBJ2-7
clone size: .
V gene: TRBV5-1
D gene: TRBD2
CDR3 DNA: TGCGCCAGCAGCTCTGCAGCGGGAGGGCCACGCGAGCAGTACTTC
CDR3 protein: CASSSAAGGPREQYF

J gene: TRBJ2-1
clone size: .
V gene: TRBV20-1
D gene: TRBD2
CDR3 DNA: TGCAGTGCTAGCGGATGGGAGGGGTACAATGAGCAGTTCTTC
CDR3 protein: CSASGWEGYNEQFF

J gene: TRBJ1-1
clone size: .
V gene: TRBV5-5
D gene: .
CDR3 DNA: TGTGCCAGCAGCCCAGCGGGCACTGAAGCTTTCTTT
CDR3 protein: CASSPAGTEAFF

J gene: TRBJ1-5
clone size: few
V gene: TRBV12-3/TRBV12-4
D gene: .
CDR3 DNA: TGTGCCAGCAGCCCGACAGATCAGCCCCAGCATTTT
CDR3 protein: CASSPTDQPQHF

J gene: TRBJ2-1
clone size: .
V gene: TRBV12-3/TRBV12-4
D gene: .
CDR3 DNA: TGTGCCAGCACCTTTGGACGGATGCCCTACAATGAGCAGTTCTTC
CDR3 protein: CASTFGRMPYNEQFF

J gene: TRBJ2-3
clone size: few
V gene: TRBV30
D gene: TRBD2
CDR3 DNA: TGTGCCTTGACTAGCGGGGTGACAGATACGCAGTATTTT
CDR3 protein: CALTSGVTDTQYF

J gene: TRBJ2-7
clone size: .
V gene: TRBV5-4
D gene: .
CDR3 DNA: TGTGCCAGCAGCTTAAACAGGGAAACCTACGAGCAGTACTTC
CDR3 protein: CASSLNRETYEQYF